This entry lists 25 T cell receptor beta chains sequenced from one sample in a study of CD8 T cells in Susac syndrome. 0.5 to 1 ug RNA was reverse transcribed with random hexamers. TCRdb used MiXCR to reprocess the immunoSEQ multiplex PCR reads, holding one entry per CDR3 protein. Among fewer than 350,000 distinct CDR3 sequences, approximately 90% were seen once, and the ten largest hold around 0.18%. Sequenced: CD8+ T cells from PBMCs. The source of these receptors is a human donor with multiple sclerosis.

CDR3: CASSYGSGGSYEQYF. The CDR3 DNA sequence: TGTGCCAGCAGTTATGGGTCGGGGGGATCCTACGAGCAGTACTTC. The genes are TRBV27 and TRBJ2-7; TRBD2 aligns across 7 bases. The CDR3 has 15 amino acids. Germline CDR1 reads MNHEY; CDR2 reads SMNVEV (reference sequence). Unmatched junction bases numbered 7, after V lost 4 bases and J lost 1 base.

The chain employs TRBV5-1 and TRBJ2-1; the match to TRBD2 covers 7 bases. Per the germline V gene, CDR1 is SGHRS and CDR2 is YFSETQ. The CDR3 length is 13 residues. Trimming cost V 4 bases and J 7 bases; bases outside gene matches: 5. The CDR3 DNA follows: TGCGCCAGCAGCCCTAGACTAGCAAATGAGCAGTTCTTC. Protein product: CASSPRLANEQFF.

This chain connects TRBV19 to TRBJ2-7; unclear D gene. The CDR3 runs 15 residues. Germline CDR1 and CDR2: LNHDA and SQIVND (reference sequence). Trimming took off 5 bases at V and 3 bases at J, with 17 bases between the two ends. The CDR3 here is CASSEASWENYEQYF. Here the CDR3 DNA reads TGTGCCAGTAGTGAGGCCAGTTGGGAAAACTACGAGCAGTACTTC.

This clonotype was found once. The chain employs TRBV7-2 and TRBJ2-7; TRBD1 agrees at 8 bases. The V gene's germline CDR1 is SGHTA and CDR2 FQGNSA. Trimming at V came to 7 bases and at J to 2 bases, leaving 7 bases not matched to a gene. The CDR3 loop spans 14 amino acids. CDR3 sequence reads: CASIDGQGPYEQYF. CDR3 DNA: TGTGCCAGCATCGACGGACAGGGACCCTACGAGCAGTACTTC.

The chain joins TRBV9 to TRBJ2-2; D assignment may be TRBD1 or TRBD2 (5 bases each). Germline CDR1 is SGDLS and CDR2 is YYNGEE. Trimming removed 2 bases at V and 2 bases at J, with 13 bases between. The CDR3 is 16 amino acids. The CDR3 spells CASSVAPGRNTGELFF. The CDR3 DNA sequence: TGTGCCAGCAGCGTGGCCCCGGGACGAAACACCGGGGAGCTGTTTTTT.

The V call is TRBV12-3 or TRBV12-4, the J call TRBJ2-3; 11 nucleotides align to TRBD2. V gave up 6 bases and J gave up 1 base; unmatched junction bases: 15. The length of the CDR3 is 19 residues. CDR3 sequence (DNA): TGTGCCAGCAGCTATACCAGGCTAGCGGGGGGCCCTCGCACAGATACGCAGTATTTT. As protein: CASSYTRLAGGPRTDTQYF.

The genes are TRBV4-3 and TRBJ1-6, with TRBD1 matching 9 bases. CDR1 and CDR2 (germline): LGHNA, YSLEER. The ends lost 1 base at V and 7 bases at J; junction bases unmatched: 2. This CDR3 contains 15 residues. In nucleotides, the CDR3 is TGCGCCAGCAGCCAAGGGACAGGGGTAAATTCACCCCTCCACTTT. Its translation is CASSQGTGVNSPLHF.

The chain couples TRBV20-1 to TRBJ2-1, with 9 bases that match TRBD2. The CDR3 spans 15 residues. Germline V gene data show CDR1 as DFQATT and CDR2 as SNEGSKA (reference sequence). V shed 0 bases and J 5 bases; nucleotides not matched to a gene: 5. CDR3 protein: CSARDQREENNEQFF. The CDR3 coding sequence is TGCAGTGCTAGAGATCAGCGGGAGGAAAACAATGAGCAGTTCTTC.

J is TRBJ1-1 and V is TRBV20-1, with D tentatively TRBD1 (5 bases). V lost 0 bases to trimming and J lost 1 base, with 15 bases between them. Germline CDR1 reads DFQATT; CDR2 reads SNEGSKA (reference sequence). CDR3 size: 16 residues. This CDR3 is CSARDPFGGGNTEAFF. As DNA, the CDR3 is TGCAGTGCTAGAGACCCTTTCGGGGGGGGGAACACTGAAGCTTTCTTT.

This rearrangement joins TRBV7-8 to TRBJ2-7; 11 bases map to TRBD2. The CDR3 contains 16 residues. V dropped 5 bases and J dropped 2; count of bases not matched to a gene: 8. Germline V gene lookup returns CDR1 SGHVS and CDR2 FQNEAQ. CDR3 nucleotides: TGTGCCAGCAGCGGTTATGGGACTAGCGGTCCCTACGAGCAGTACTTC. Translation: CASSGYGTSGPYEQYF.

The rearrangement joins TRBV20-1 to TRBJ2-7; 9 nucleotides agree with TRBD2. The trim removed 3 bases at V and 4 bases at J, leaving 4 bases unmatched. This CDR3 spans 13 amino acids. In germline, CDR1 is DFQATT, CDR2 SNEGSKA (reference sequence). CDR3 nucleotide sequence: TGCAGTGCTAGTAGCGGGGGTAGTTACGAGCAGTACTTC. Translation: CSASSGGSYEQYF.

DNA of the CDR3: TGTGCCTGGAGTCCCTTAACGACCGGGGGCCAGCCCCAGCATTTT. Translating it yields CAWSPLTTGGQPQHF. The chain uses TRBV30 and TRBJ1-5, with D possibly being TRBD1 (6 bases). The CDR3 runs to 15 residues. V lost 2 bases, J lost 7 bases, and 18 bases lay in between. The germline CDR1 and CDR2 sequences are GTSNPN and SVGIG (reference sequence).

DNA for the CDR3: TGTGCCAGCAGCACTACGGTCCTTTTGGGGGTAACAGATACGCAGTATTTT. Translation gives CASSTTVLLGVTDTQYF. The rearrangement joins TRBV7-9 to TRBJ2-3; TRBD1 or TRBD2 may be the D gene (5 bases each). The germline V and J ends were trimmed by 5 bases and 3 bases, with 21 bases remaining between them. Germline values: CDR1 SEHNR, CDR2 FQNEAQ (reference sequence). This CDR3 region has 17 residues.

The chain is built from TRBV7-9 and TRBJ1-2, with a weak D call TRBD1 (6 bases). The CDR3 runs 13 residues. V was trimmed by 1 base and J by 8 bases, leaving 11 bases between them. Germline values: CDR1 SEHNR, CDR2 FQNEAQ (reference sequence). The CDR3 sequence: CASSLGDIRGYTF. The DNA for the CDR3 is TGTGCCAGCAGCTTAGGGGACATTCGGGGCTACACCTTC.

This chain links TRBV19 with TRBJ1-1, with D perhaps matching TRBD1 (5 bases). Deletions cut 3 bases from V and 7 bases from J, with 15 bases between. CDR1 and CDR2 from the germline V gene are LNHDA and SQIVND (reference sequence). CDR3 length equals 14 residues. The CDR3 region has the DNA TGTGCCAGTAGTATTGGAGGGGCAACGGGTGAAGCTTTCTTT. Residues: CASSIGGATGEAFF.

The V call is TRBV4-1, the J call TRBJ1-1; D unclear. The CDR3 runs to 13 residues. Germline-derived CDR1 and CDR2 are MGHRA and YSYEKL. The ends were cut back, 0 bases at V and 4 bases at J, with 6 bases in the middle. CDR3 residues: CASSQDGTTEAFF. For the CDR3, the DNA is TGCGCCAGCAGCCAAGATGGCACCACTGAAGCTTTCTTT.

In this sample, this clonotype turned up once. This rearrangement joins TRBV4-3 to TRBJ1-1; D perhaps matches TRBD1 (6 bases). With 5 bases removed from V and 1 base from J, the gap between germline ends came to 11 bases. The CDR3 sequence is 14 residues long. Germline V gene lookup returns CDR1 LGHNA and CDR2 YSLEER. In nucleotides, the CDR3 is TGCGCCAGCAGCTCTGACAGGACGAACACTGAAGCTTTCTTT. Protein: CASSSDRTNTEAFF.

The chain recombines TRBV18 with TRBJ2-1; 7 bases line up with TRBD1. The CDR3 sequence is 15 residues long. The germline V gene has CDR1 KGHSH and CDR2 LQKENI. The junction had 10 bases not matched to a gene; V was cut back by 4 bases and J by 7 bases. The CDR3 DNA follows: TGTGCCAGCTCACGCCGGGACAGAGGAGAAAATGAGCAGTTCTTC. Encoded protein: CASSRRDRGENEQFF.

This sequence joins TRBV7-9 and TRBJ2-7; TRBD1 aligns across 8 bases. The CDR3 runs 14 residues. The V gene end was trimmed by 3 bases and the J gene end by 3 bases; junction bases not matched to a gene: 4. In germline, CDR1 is SEHNR, CDR2 FQNEAQ (reference sequence). The CDR3 reads CASSLTGAVYEQYF. The DNA for the CDR3 is TGTGCCAGCAGCTTGACAGGGGCCGTCTACGAGCAGTACTTC.

This chain joins TRBV20-1 and TRBJ1-5, with 7 bases fitting TRBD1. The germline V gene has CDR1 DFQATT and CDR2 SNEGSKA (reference sequence). This CDR3 has 16 residues. V shed 3 bases, J shed 0 bases, and the junction held 8 bases outside the gene matches. In DNA form, the CDR3 reads TGCAGTGCTAGGGGGACAGAGCCTTATAGCAATCAGCCCCAGCATTTT. Translation: CSARGTEPYSNQPQHF.

The chain combines TRBV6-2 or TRBV6-3 with TRBJ1-5; 9 bases map to TRBD1. The CDR3 runs 15 residues. The junction had 13 bases not matched to a gene; V was cut back by 7 bases and J by 9 bases. Per the germline V gene, CDR1 is MNHEY and CDR2 is SVGEGT. The CDR3 sequence: CASTEGGTGFLPQHF. The DNA for the CDR3 is TGTGCCAGCACTGAGGGAGGGACAGGGTTTTTGCCCCAGCATTTT.

J is TRBJ1-5 and V is TRBV2; maybe TRBD1 (5 bases). Germline lookup yields CDR1 SNHLY and CDR2 FYNNEI. V was pared by 6 bases and J by 1 base, with 10 bases between. The CDR3 covers 14 residues. DNA for the CDR3: TGTGCCAGCAGGCGCGACAGCAGCAATCAGCCCCAGCATTTT. Protein sequence: CASRRDSSNQPQHF.

The chain is built from TRBV9 and TRBJ1-5; the D gene is possibly TRBD1 (5 bases). Looked up from germline, CDR1 is SGDLS and CDR2 is YYNGEE. V was cut by 4 bases and J by 0 bases, with 11 bases left in between. The CDR3 runs 15 residues. CDR3 nucleotides: TGTGCCAGCAGCCTGGGACTGAATAGCAATCAGCCCCAGCATTTT. It specifies CASSLGLNSNQPQHF.

The rearrangement uses TRBV28 and TRBJ2-1; 13 bases match TRBD2. The CDR3 runs 16 residues. Germline lookup yields CDR1 MDHEN and CDR2 SYDVKM. V dropped 4 bases and J dropped 8; count of bases not matched to a gene: 8. CDR3: CASSSRLAGGRDEQFF. Here the CDR3 DNA reads TGTGCCAGCAGTTCGCGACTAGCGGGGGGCAGGGATGAGCAGTTCTTC.

This chain's CDR3 is CASSLGQTLPYEQYF. DNA of the CDR3: TGCGCCAGCAGCTTGGGACAGACTTTACCCTACGAGCAGTACTTC. V gene TRBV5-1 combines with J gene TRBJ2-7; D may be TRBD1 (5 bases). Trimming took off 0 bases at V and 2 bases at J, with 12 bases between the two ends. There are 15 residues in the CDR3. Germline CDR1 is SGHRS and CDR2 is YFSETQ.